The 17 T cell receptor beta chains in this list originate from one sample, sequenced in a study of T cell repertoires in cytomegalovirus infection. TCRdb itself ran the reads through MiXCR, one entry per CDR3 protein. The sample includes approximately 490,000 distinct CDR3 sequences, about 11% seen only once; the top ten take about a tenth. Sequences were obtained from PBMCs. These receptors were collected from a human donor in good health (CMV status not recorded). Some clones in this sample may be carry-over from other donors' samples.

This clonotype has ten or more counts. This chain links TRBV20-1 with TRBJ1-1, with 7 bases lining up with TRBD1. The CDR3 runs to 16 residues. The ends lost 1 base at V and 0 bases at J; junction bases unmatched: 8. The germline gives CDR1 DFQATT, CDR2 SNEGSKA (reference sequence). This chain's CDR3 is CSARVDPGGLNTEAFF. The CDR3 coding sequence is TGCAGTGCTAGAGTTGATCCAGGGGGATTGAACACTGAAGCTTTCTTT.

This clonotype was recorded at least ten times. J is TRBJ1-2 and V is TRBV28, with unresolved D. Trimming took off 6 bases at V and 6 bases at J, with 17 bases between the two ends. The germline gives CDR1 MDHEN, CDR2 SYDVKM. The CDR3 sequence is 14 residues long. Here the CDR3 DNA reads TGTGCCAGCAGACCTGAGGGATATCGGGATGGCTACACCTTC. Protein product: CASRPEGYRDGYTF.

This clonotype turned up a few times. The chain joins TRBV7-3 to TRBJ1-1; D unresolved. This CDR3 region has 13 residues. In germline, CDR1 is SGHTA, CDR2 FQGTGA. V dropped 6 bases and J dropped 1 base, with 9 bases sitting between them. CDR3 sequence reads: CASRATTNTEAFF. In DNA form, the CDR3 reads TGTGCCAGCAGAGCGACAACGAACACTGAAGCTTTCTTT.

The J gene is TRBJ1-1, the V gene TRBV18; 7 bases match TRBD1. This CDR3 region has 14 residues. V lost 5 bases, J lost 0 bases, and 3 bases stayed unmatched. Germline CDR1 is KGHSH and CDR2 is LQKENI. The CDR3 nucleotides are TGTGCCAGCTCAGCGGGACAGTTGAACACTGAAGCTTTCTTT. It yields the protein CASSAGQLNTEAFF.

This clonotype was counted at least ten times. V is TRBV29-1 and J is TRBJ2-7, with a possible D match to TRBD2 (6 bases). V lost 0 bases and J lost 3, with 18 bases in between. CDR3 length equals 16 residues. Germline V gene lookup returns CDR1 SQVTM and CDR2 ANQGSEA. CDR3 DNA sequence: TGCAGCGTTGAAGATTCTGTGTTTCGGGGAGGCTACGAGCAGTACTTC. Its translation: CSVEDSVFRGGYEQYF.

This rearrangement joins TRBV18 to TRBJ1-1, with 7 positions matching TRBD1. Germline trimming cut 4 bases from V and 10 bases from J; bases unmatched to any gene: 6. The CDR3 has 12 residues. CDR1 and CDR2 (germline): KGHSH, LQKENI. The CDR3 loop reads CASSQTGPLAFF. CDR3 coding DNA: TGTGCCAGCTCACAGACAGGGCCCCTAGCTTTCTTT.

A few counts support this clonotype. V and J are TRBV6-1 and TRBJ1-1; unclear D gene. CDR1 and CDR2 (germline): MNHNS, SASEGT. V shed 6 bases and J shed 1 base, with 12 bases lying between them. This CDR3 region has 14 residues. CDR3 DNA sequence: TGTGCCAGCAGGGAACCAGTTAAGAACACTGAAGCTTTCTTT. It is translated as CASREPVKNTEAFF.

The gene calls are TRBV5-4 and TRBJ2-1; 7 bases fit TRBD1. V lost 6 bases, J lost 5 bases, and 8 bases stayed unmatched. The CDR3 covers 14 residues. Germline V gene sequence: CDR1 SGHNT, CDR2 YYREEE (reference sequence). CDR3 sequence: CASTRDSKHNEQFF. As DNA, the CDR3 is TGTGCCAGCACTAGGGACAGCAAACACAATGAGCAGTTCTTC.

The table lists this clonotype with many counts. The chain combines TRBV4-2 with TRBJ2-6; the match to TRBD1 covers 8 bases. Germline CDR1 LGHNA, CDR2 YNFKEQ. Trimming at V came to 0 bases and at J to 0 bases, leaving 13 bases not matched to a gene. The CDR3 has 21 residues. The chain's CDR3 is CASSQETTGGRASSGANVLTF. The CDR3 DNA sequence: TGTGCCAGCAGCCAAGAAACCACAGGGGGAAGGGCTAGCTCTGGGGCCAACGTCCTGACTTTC.

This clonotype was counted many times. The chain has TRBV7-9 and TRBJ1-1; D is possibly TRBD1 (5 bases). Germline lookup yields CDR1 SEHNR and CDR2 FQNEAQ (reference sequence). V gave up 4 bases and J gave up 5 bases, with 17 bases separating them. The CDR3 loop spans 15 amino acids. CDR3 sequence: CASSWVRAPRTEAFF. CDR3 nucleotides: TGTGCCAGCAGCTGGGTCAGGGCCCCGAGGACTGAAGCTTTCTTT.

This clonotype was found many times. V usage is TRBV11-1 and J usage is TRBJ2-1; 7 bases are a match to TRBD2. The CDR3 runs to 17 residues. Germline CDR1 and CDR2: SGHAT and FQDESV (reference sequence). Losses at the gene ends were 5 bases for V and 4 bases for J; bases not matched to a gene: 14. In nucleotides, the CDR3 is TGTGCCAGCAGCCCTGTTCGACCGGGGGGTAGTTACAATGAGCAGTTCTTC. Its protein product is CASSPVRPGGSYNEQFF.

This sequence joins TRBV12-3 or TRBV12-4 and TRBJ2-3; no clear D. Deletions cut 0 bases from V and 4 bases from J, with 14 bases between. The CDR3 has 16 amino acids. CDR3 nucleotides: TGTGCCAGCAGTTTAGCCAGACTCGACCTCGCAGATACGCAGTATTTT. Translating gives CASSLARLDLADTQYF.

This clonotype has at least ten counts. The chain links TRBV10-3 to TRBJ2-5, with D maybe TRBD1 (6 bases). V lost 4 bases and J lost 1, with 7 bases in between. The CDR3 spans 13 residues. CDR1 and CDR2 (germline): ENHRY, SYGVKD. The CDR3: CAISGTAQETQYF. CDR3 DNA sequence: TGTGCCATCAGTGGGACAGCCCAAGAGACCCAGTACTTC.

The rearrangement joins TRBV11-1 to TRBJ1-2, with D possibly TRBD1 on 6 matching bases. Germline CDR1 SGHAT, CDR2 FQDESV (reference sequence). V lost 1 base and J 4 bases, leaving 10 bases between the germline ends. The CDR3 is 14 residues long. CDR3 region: CASSLGGRGYGYTF. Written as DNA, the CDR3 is TGTGCCAGCAGCTTAGGGGGGCGCGGCTATGGCTACACCTTC.

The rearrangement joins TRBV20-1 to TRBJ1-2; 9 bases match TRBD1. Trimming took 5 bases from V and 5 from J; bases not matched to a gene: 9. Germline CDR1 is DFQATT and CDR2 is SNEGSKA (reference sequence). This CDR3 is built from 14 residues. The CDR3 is CSAVPPGTGYGYTF. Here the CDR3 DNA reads TGCAGTGCTGTCCCTCCCGGGACAGGGTATGGCTACACCTTC.

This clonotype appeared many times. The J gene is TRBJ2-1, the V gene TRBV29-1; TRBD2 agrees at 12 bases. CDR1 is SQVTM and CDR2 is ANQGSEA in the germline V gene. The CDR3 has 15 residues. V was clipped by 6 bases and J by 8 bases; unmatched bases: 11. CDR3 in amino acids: CSVPPRTSGTYEQFF. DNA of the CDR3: TGCAGCGTACCACCCCGGACTAGCGGGACGTATGAGCAGTTCTTC.

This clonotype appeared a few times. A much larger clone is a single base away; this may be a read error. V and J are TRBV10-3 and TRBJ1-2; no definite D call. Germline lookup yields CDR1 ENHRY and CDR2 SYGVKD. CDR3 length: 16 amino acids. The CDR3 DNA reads TGTGCCGTCAGTGAGTCGATTACAGAGCTAGGCTATGGCTACACCTTC. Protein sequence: CAVSESITELGYGYTF.